This T cell receptor (beta chain) derives from a study of graft-versus-host responses after intestinal transplantation (dated by TCRdb to about 2021). Notes on the research overall: Recipients received multivisceral, liver-intestinal, or isolated intestinal transplants. Anti-thymocyte globulin induction was given to all recipients, followed by maintenance tacrolimus and steroids for 2 to 3 years. After intestinal transplantation, graft-versus-host and host-versus-graft alloreactive T cell clones in the graft, circulation and bone marrow were tracked using bulk TCR-beta CDR3 sequencing. To identify alloreactive clones, pre-transplant mixed lymphocyte reaction products were sequenced and then compared with unstimulated pre-transplant donor and recipient T cells. The cohort enrolled some 24 intestinal transplant recipients, one of whom was a retransplant, and a few patients without pretransplant specimens were excluded. A peak of at least 4% donor T cells among recipient peripheral blood mononuclear cells was the definition used for donor T cell macrochimerism. Samples from a few later patients were sequenced in-house on an Illumina MiSeq with MiXCR processing rather than by the commercial service. The paper's findings and limits, for the study overall: Peak levels of circulating GvH clones were associated with declines in HvG clones early after transplant. GvH clones were detected in recipient bone marrow, and some appeared earlier in ileal mucosa or blood, consistent with an intestinal mucosal origin. Conclusions were limited by the relatively low number and heterogeneity of intestinal transplant patients. In patients with donor T cell macrochimerism, the allografts had high GvH to HvG T cell clonal ratios.

Per the publication, the time point label means: cells obtained before transplantation from donor or recipient. CD3+CD4+ and CD3+CD8+ populations were FACS-sorted from unstimulated pre-transplant donor and recipient cells taken from spleen or lymph nodes. The library was generated by the immunoSEQ multiplex PCR assay. For most patients, genomic DNA was isolated using the Qiagen DNeasy Blood and Tissue Kit and was shipped frozen to Adaptive Biotechnologies for TCR sequencing. High-throughput TCR-beta CDR3 sequencing of genomic DNA from most patients was performed by Adaptive Biotechnologies. Concerning the study's data processing: TCR sequencing data for over 15 patients were retrieved from Adaptive's ImmunoSEQ software; a few other patients were processed with MiXCR and VDJtools. To correct CD4 versus CD8 sorting errors, sequences present in both subsets at a frequency ratio below 5:1 were removed. CDR3 nucleotide sequences shared by donor and recipient were removed because the origin of these sequences could not be assigned. At least 2-fold expansion over unstimulated cells and a minimum CFSE-low frequency of 0.002% (template counts) or 0.001% (read counts) were required for clones to be classified as alloreactive. A clone was considered mappable if detected in the sequenced pre-transplant spleen, lymph node, or MLR CFSE-low populations of the donor or recipient. The cumulative frequency of alloreactive clones was calculated as a percentage of all sequences, weighted by copy number. TCRdb carries this immuneACCESS record with in-frame sequences only. Its versions omit some clonotypes, under half of them owing to an unresolved V gene in the studies checked, with the rest unexplained. Clone size and the V and J calls come from that table; the DNA yielded D and trimming. The table for this sample lists approximately 100,000 clones; approximately 93% of them were counted only once. Of the sample, around 1% is held by the ten largest clones.

The CDR3 starts with the cysteine, ends with the phenylalanine, and has 13 residues. Kept here is only the CDR3 DNA, which spans 39 bases and is read in frame from base 1. V was cut back by 6 bases and J by 1 base, leaving a gap of 11 bases between them. Looking up the germline V gene (reference sequence) yields CDR1 SGHNT and CDR2 YYREEE. As to this clone: Its recognized antigen is unknown. Per-base quality was not reported, and no clone a single base away is much larger than it.

The input for sequencing was unstimulated CD8+ T cells sorted from spleen or lymph node cells, taken before intestinal transplant. The clonotype was recovered from a human donor who received an intestinal transplant. The chain uses TRBV5-4 and TRBJ2-7; perhaps TRBD1 is the D gene, with 5 bases matching. The DNA sequence is as follows: TGTGCCAGCACCAACAGGATTTCCTACGAGCAGTACTTC. Translated, this is CASTNRISYEQYF.